The 32 T cell receptor beta chains listed next were all sequenced from one sample in a study of T cell responses to AZD1222 COVID-19 vaccine. The table came from immunoSEQ multiplex PCR; TCRdb's copy has only in-frame clones and leaves some out. Here the sample spans some 120,000 clones, around 84% being singletons. Here the sequenced sample was peripheral blood, taken on day 0 of AZD1222 vaccination. Receptors originate from an adult in good health.

This rearrangement joins TRBV10-1 to TRBJ1-6; D unclear. Germline-derived CDR1 and CDR2 are WNHNN and SYGVQD (reference sequence). V lost 1 base to trimming and J lost 10 bases, with 8 bases between them. The CDR3 extends over 13 amino acids. In nucleotides, the CDR3 is TGCGCCAGCAGTGAGTGGATCGACTCACCCCTCCACTTT. As protein: CASSEWIDSPLHF.

The rearrangement links TRBV10-1 to TRBJ1-1; 9 nucleotides line up with TRBD1. The CDR3 length is 16 residues. Unmatched junction bases numbered 11, after V lost 9 bases and J lost 0 bases. CDR1 and CDR2 from the germline V gene are WNHNN and SYGVQD (reference sequence). CDR3 coding DNA: TGCGCCAGATTTCTTCCAGGGGACAGGGTGAACACTGAAGCTTTCTTT. Translating gives CARFLPGDRVNTEAFF.

V gene TRBV30 combines with J gene TRBJ1-4; 8 bases are a match to TRBD1. Germline V gene lookup returns CDR1 GTSNPN and CDR2 SVGIG (reference sequence). Trimming removed 4 bases from V and 7 bases from J; junction bases left unmatched: 2. CDR3 length: 12 amino acids. The CDR3 DNA sequence: TGTGCCTGGACTACAGGGGGTGAAAAACTGTTTTTT. It codes for CAWTTGGEKLFF. The full variable domain, its missing parts supplied by reference TRBV30 and TRBJ1-4, is SQTIHQWPATLVQPVGSPLSLECTVEGTSNPNLYWYRQAAGRGLQLLFYSVGIGQISSEVPQNLSASRPQDRQFILSSKKLLLSDSGFYLCAWTTGGEKLFFGSGTQLSVL.

The chain employs TRBV7-9 and TRBJ2-7, with D perhaps matching TRBD2 (5 bases). V was pared by 4 bases and J by 3 bases, with 19 bases between. Germline V CDR1 and CDR2: SEHNR, FQNEAQ (reference sequence). The CDR3 covers 16 residues. The CDR3 loop is CASSSGNGVDFYEQYF. The CDR3 bases are TGTGCCAGCAGCTCGGGGAACGGAGTTGACTTCTACGAGCAGTACTTC.

This chain uses TRBV2 with TRBJ1-1, with D perhaps TRBD1 (5 bases). There are 11 residues in the CDR3. Per germline, CDR1 SNHLY and CDR2 FYNNEI. With 7 bases removed from V and 7 bases from J, the gap between germline ends came to 10 bases. For the CDR3, the DNA is TGTGCCAGCAAGGACATAGTTGAAGCTTTCTTT. It specifies CASKDIVEAFF.

V usage is TRBV11-3 and J usage is TRBJ2-5; 10 nucleotides align to TRBD1. This CDR3 has 14 amino acids. CDR1 and CDR2 from the germline V gene are SGHNT and YENEEA. The V gene end was trimmed by 5 bases and the J gene end by 4 bases; junction bases not matched to a gene: 4. The CDR3 bases are TGTGCCAGCAGCGGGAGGACAGGGGGAGAGACCCAGTACTTC. Amino acid sequence: CASSGRTGGETQYF.

The chain employs TRBV10-3 and TRBJ1-1, with D hard to call. This CDR3 has 12 residues. Trimming shortened V by 5 bases and J by 4 bases, and 8 bases separated the two germline ends. CDR1 ENHRY and CDR2 SYGVKD come from the germline V gene. The chain's CDR3 is CAISRVTTEAFF. The DNA for the CDR3 is TGTGCCATCAGTCGGGTTACCACTGAAGCTTTCTTT.

The gene calls are TRBV19 and TRBJ2-3, with D uncertain. Germline loops: CDR1 LNHDA, CDR2 SQIVND (reference sequence). The CDR3 sequence is 14 residues long. Trimming removed 3 bases at V and 0 bases at J, with 7 bases between. This CDR3 is CASSIRSSTDTQYF. As DNA, the CDR3 is TGTGCCAGTAGTATCCGGTCTAGCACAGATACGCAGTATTTT.

V and J are TRBV5-1 and TRBJ1-1; TRBD1 aligns across 10 bases. The germline gives CDR1 SGHRS, CDR2 YFSETQ. The CDR3 length is 14 residues. With 3 bases clipped from V and 7 bases from J, the junction kept 6 bases outside the gene matches. CDR3 in amino acids: CASSWGTGELEAFF. The CDR3 DNA sequence: TGCGCCAGCAGCTGGGGGACAGGGGAACTTGAAGCTTTCTTT.

Notes on this clone: Additional DNA sequences in this sample encode the identical CDR3. V gene TRBV12-3 or TRBV12-4 combines with J gene TRBJ1-1; unclear D gene. This CDR3 has 10 residues. Trimming pared 2 bases from V and 5 bases from J, leaving 0 bases between. In DNA, the CDR3 is TGTGCCAGCAGTTTAACTGAAGCTTTCTTT. Translation: CASSLTEAFF.

The chain carries TRBV30 and TRBJ1-2, with D unclear. V lost 0 bases and J 7 bases, leaving 12 bases between the germline ends. Germline V gene lookup returns CDR1 GTSNPN and CDR2 SVGIG (reference sequence). The CDR3 spans 13 residues. DNA of the CDR3: TGTGCCTGGAGTGTACAACCAGAGGTTGGCTACACCTTC. Translating gives CAWSVQPEVGYTF.

The J gene is TRBJ2-7, the V gene TRBV27; 8 bases match TRBD1. V shed 0 bases, J shed 7 bases, and the junction held 5 bases outside the gene matches. The CDR3 covers 14 residues. Germline lookup yields CDR1 MNHEY and CDR2 SMNVEV (reference sequence). In nucleotides, the CDR3 is TGTGCCAGCAGTTTATCTGACAGGGGAAGTGAGCAGTACTTC. Translation: CASSLSDRGSEQYF.

This sequence joins TRBV19 and TRBJ1-1, with a tentative D call TRBD1 (5 bases). Germline V gives CDR1 LNHDA, CDR2 SQIVND (reference sequence). Trimming removed 4 bases at V and 4 bases at J, with 13 bases between. CDR3 length equals 14 residues. The CDR3 DNA reads TGTGCCAGTAGTAGGCAGGGAGTCGGCACTGAAGCTTTCTTT. Translated, it gives CASSRQGVGTEAFF.

The V gene is TRBV6-5, the J gene TRBJ2-1, with D maybe TRBD2 (5 bases). V was cut by 0 bases and J by 4 bases, with 13 bases left in between. This CDR3 is built from 16 residues. The germline V gene has CDR1 MNHEY and CDR2 SVGAGI. CDR3 coding DNA: TGTGCCAGCAGTTACTCAACCGGGGAATTGTACAATGAGCAGTTCTTC. Translating gives CASSYSTGELYNEQFF.

The chain links TRBV30 to TRBJ1-2; no firm D call. The germline gives CDR1 GTSNPN, CDR2 SVGIG (reference sequence). V lost 2 bases and J 6 bases, leaving 16 bases between the germline ends. The CDR3 loop spans 14 amino acids. CDR3 DNA: TGTGCCTGGAGTCCCAAAGACGTCAATCATGGCTACACCTTC. This translates into CAWSPKDVNHGYTF. Full variable domain (outside the CDR3, taken from reference TRBV30 and TRBJ1-2): SQTIHQWPATLVQPVGSPLSLECTVEGTSNPNLYWYRQAAGRGLQLLFYSVGIGQISSEVPQNLSASRPQDRQFILSSKKLLLSDSGFYLCAWSPKDVNHGYTFGSGTRLTVV.

The genes are TRBV27 and TRBJ2-5, with D perhaps being TRBD1 or TRBD2 (5 bases each). This CDR3 has 15 amino acids. CDR1 MNHEY and CDR2 SMNVEV come from the germline V gene (reference sequence). Trimming removed 5 bases at V and 4 bases at J, with 17 bases between. In DNA form, the CDR3 reads TGTGCCAGCAGTCCCCTGGATGTGGGACGAGAGACCCAGTACTTC. It codes for CASSPLDVGRETQYF.

This clone appeared once. Other DNA sequences in this specimen translate into the identical CDR3. The CDR3 region is CASSLAGTGSYEQYF. CDR3 DNA sequence: TGCGCCAGCAGCTTGGCCGGGACAGGGTCCTACGAGCAGTACTTC. The chain recombines TRBV5-1 with TRBJ2-7; 9 bases fit TRBD1. Germline V gene sequence: CDR1 SGHRS, CDR2 YFSETQ. With V trimmed by 0 bases and J by 1 base, 2 bases remained unmatched. CDR3 size: 15 residues.

This chain joins TRBV5-8 and TRBJ2-7; either TRBD1 or TRBD2 may supply D (5 bases each). V lost 4 bases and J 6 bases, leaving 20 bases between the germline ends. The germline gives CDR1 SGHTS, CDR2 YDEGEE. This CDR3 has 15 residues. CDR3 sequence: CASSPQTLGPLEQYF. In DNA form, the CDR3 reads TGTGCCAGCAGCCCCCAAACGTTGGGACCTCTCGAGCAGTACTTC.

The J gene is TRBJ2-7, the V gene TRBV11-2, with D perhaps TRBD1 (6 bases). Germline lookup yields CDR1 SGHAT and CDR2 FQNNGV. Trimming shortened V by 7 bases and J by 1 base, and 11 bases separated the two germline ends. This CDR3 contains 13 residues. The CDR3 reads CASTIQGSYEQYF. DNA for the CDR3: TGTGCCAGCACTATTCAGGGGTCCTACGAGCAGTACTTC.

The chain is built from TRBV6-5 and TRBJ1-4, with a weak D call TRBD1 (6 bases). Germline V lookup: CDR1 MNHEY, CDR2 SVGAGI. This CDR3 has 16 residues. With 2 bases removed from V and 1 base from J, the gap between germline ends came to 11 bases. The CDR3 coding sequence is TGTGCCAGCAGTTACGCGGGGGGCTTAACTAATGAAAAACTGTTTTTT. Translation gives CASSYAGGLTNEKLFF.

This chain links TRBV5-4 with TRBJ2-3; weak D call: TRBD2 (6 bases). This CDR3 region has 18 residues. Deletions cut 0 bases from V and 1 base from J, with 18 bases between. Germline V gives CDR1 SGHNT, CDR2 YYREEE (reference sequence). CDR3 sequence: CASSLDLAGSIRTDTQYF. The CDR3 DNA follows: TGTGCCAGCAGCTTGGACTTGGCGGGGTCTATCCGCACAGATACGCAGTATTTT.

A few counts support this clone. The chain has TRBV15 and TRBJ2-1; TRBD2 might be the D (5 bases). Trimming cost V 0 bases and J 9 bases, with 15 bases left between them. This CDR3 is 15 amino acids long. Germline-derived CDR1 and CDR2 are LNHNV and YYDKDF (reference sequence). CDR3: CATSRDRGIRAEQFF. DNA of the CDR3: TGTGCCACCAGCAGAGATCGAGGGATTCGGGCTGAGCAGTTCTTC.

V gene TRBV10-2 combines with J gene TRBJ2-5, with D unclear. Trimming removed 6 bases from V and 5 bases from J, with 10 bases in between. Per germline, CDR1 WSHSY and CDR2 SAAADI. This CDR3 is built from 12 residues. The CDR3 is CASSTIRETQYF. CDR3 sequence (DNA): TGCGCCAGCAGCACCATCCGGGAGACCCAGTACTTC.

The chain combines TRBV9 with TRBJ2-1; TRBD1 aligns across 8 bases. The germline V gene has CDR1 SGDLS and CDR2 YYNGEE. The CDR3 loop spans 15 amino acids. The ends lost 3 bases at V and 2 bases at J; junction bases unmatched: 4. CDR3 loop: CASSDEQGAYNEQFF. The CDR3, as DNA: TGTGCCAGCAGCGACGAACAGGGGGCCTACAATGAGCAGTTCTTC.

The chain recombines TRBV5-6 with TRBJ2-1; 13 bases agree with TRBD2. CDR1 SGHDT and CDR2 YYEEEE come from the germline V gene. This CDR3 contains 15 residues. J lost 5 bases, V lost 2 bases, and 1 base had no gene match. This chain's CDR3 is CASSFGLAGDNEQFF. CDR3 nucleotide sequence: TGTGCCAGCAGCTTCGGACTAGCGGGAGACAATGAGCAGTTCTTC.

CDR3 sequence reads: CASSQDRSTYLMGYEQYF. CDR3 DNA: TGCGCCAGCAGCCAAGATCGTAGTACCTACCTCATGGGGTACGAGCAGTACTTC. The rearrangement uses TRBV4-3 and TRBJ2-7, with D uncertain. The CDR3 sequence is 18 residues long. The germline V and J ends were trimmed by 0 bases and 4 bases, with 22 bases remaining between them. Germline V gives CDR1 LGHNA, CDR2 YSLEER.

The chain links TRBV6-1 to TRBJ1-1; tentative D call: TRBD1 (5 bases). Trimming shortened V by 2 bases and J by 10 bases, and 17 bases separated the two germline ends. The V gene's germline CDR1 is MNHNS and CDR2 SASEGT. The CDR3 totals 14 residues. CDR3 region: CASSEMGVMGVAFF. The CDR3 region has the DNA TGTGCCAGCAGTGAAATGGGGGTGATGGGGGTAGCTTTCTTT.

The table lists this clone with a few counts. This chain links TRBV3-1 (or the pseudogene TRBV3-2) with TRBJ2-7; D is undetermined. The germline V and J ends were trimmed by 0 bases and 7 bases, with 7 bases remaining between them. Germline lookup yields CDR1 LGHDT and CDR2 YNNKEL (reference sequence). The CDR3 is made up of 12 amino acids. CDR3 loop: CASSQDQREQYF. In DNA, the CDR3 is TGTGCCAGCAGCCAAGATCAACGGGAGCAGTACTTC.

CDR3 nucleotide sequence: TGTGCCAGCAGTGAAGCGGTGAGAGGGACTACCTACGAGCAGTACTTC. It specifies CASSEAVRGTTYEQYF. V and J are TRBV2 and TRBJ2-7; TRBD2 matches at 7 bases. The V segment lost 0 bases and the J segment 2 bases; nucleotides outside the gene matches: 7. Germline V CDR1 and CDR2: SNHLY, FYNNEI. The CDR3 totals 16 residues.

This clone was observed at least ten times. The rearrangement uses TRBV7-8 and TRBJ1-3; 9 positions agree with TRBD1. This CDR3 is 16 amino acids long. The germline V gene encodes CDR1 SGHVS and CDR2 FQNEAQ. The ends lost 5 bases at V and 4 bases at J; junction bases unmatched: 9. The CDR3 DNA follows: TGTGCCAGCAGCCTAACCGGGACAGGGCCAGGAAACACCATATATTTT. It yields the protein CASSLTGTGPGNTIYF.

V and J are TRBV6-5 and TRBJ2-7; D unclear. The V and J ends lost 2 bases and 0 bases respectively, with 8 bases between them. Germline V gene sequence: CDR1 MNHEY, CDR2 SVGAGI. This CDR3 has 14 amino acids. This CDR3 is CASSYASSSYEQYF. As DNA, the CDR3 is TGTGCCAGCAGTTACGCGTCGAGCTCCTACGAGCAGTACTTC.

V and J are TRBV18 and TRBJ2-5, with D uncertain. CDR3 length: 12 residues. Germline lookup yields CDR1 KGHSH and CDR2 LQKENI. The V gene lost 6 bases and the J gene lost 0 bases, with 5 bases spanning the gap. This CDR3 reads CASSAYQETQYF. DNA of the CDR3: TGTGCCAGCTCCGCGTACCAAGAGACCCAGTACTTC. Together with reference TRBV18 and TRBJ2-5, the CDR3 gives the full variable domain: NAGVMQNPRHLVRRRGQEARLRCSPMKGHSHVYWYRQLPEEGLKFMVYLQKENIIDESGMPKERFSAEFPKEGPSILRIQQVVRGDSAAYFCASSAYQETQYFGPGTRLLVL.